The T cell receptor beta chain described here comes from a study of CD8 T cells in Susac syndrome. General observations from the study: As acknowledged by the study, its TCR sequencing and HLA analysis included a relatively small number of individuals.

RNA amounts of about 0.45 to 1 ug underwent reverse transcription with random hexamers. In TCRdb, the immunoSEQ multiplex PCR reads were re-called with MiXCR into one record per CDR3 protein. The table shows 230,000 or so distinct CDR3 sequences, with 95% occurring only once. Details on this clonotype: No antigen is known for it.

CDR3 length: 15 residues. The V gene's germline CDR1 is DFQATT and CDR2 SNEGSKA (reference sequence). The V and J ends lost 4 bases and 2 bases respectively, with 15 bases between them. The specimen was CD4+ T cells from PBMCs. This TCR was recovered from a human donor with multiple sclerosis. The gene calls are TRBV20-1 and TRBJ1-5; tentative D call: TRBD1 (6 bases). CDR3 sequence (DNA): TGCAGTGCTACCCTGAAAGGGGGAGGCAATCAGCCCCAGCATTTT. Translated, it gives CSATLKGGGNQPQHF.